This T cell receptor beta chain was identified during a study of tissue T cells after allogeneic stem cell transplantation. Germline V lookup: CDR1 FNHDT, CDR2 SITEND (reference sequence). The V gene end was trimmed by 4 bases and the J gene end by 0 bases; junction bases not matched to a gene: 2. This CDR3 has 16 amino acids. About this clone itself: Gene names refer to mouse genes. The read ends 1 residue before the CDR3 terminus; that terminus is restored from the germline J gene.

Clones were sequenced by immunoSEQ multiplex PCR, and TCRdb holds only the in-frame ones, with some missing. The data hold about 48,000 clones, with less than 75% observed a single time. The sequenced sample was sorted cells pooled from one or two spleens. The TCR comes from a pool of C57BL/6 mice in good health. The chain couples TRBV19 to TRBJ1-3; 12 bases match TRBD1. The CDR3 sequence is CASSWDRGLSGNTLYF. The DNA read from the CDR3 is TGTGCCAGCAGTTGGGACAGGGGGCTTTCTGGAAATACGCTCTAT.